This T cell receptor (beta chain) was sequenced during a study of glioma-infiltrating T cells after dendritic cell vaccination. Study-level information: Dendritic cell vaccine was injected intradermally three times, biweekly.

Clones were read by immunoSEQ multiplex PCR, and TCRdb kept only the in-frame ones, dropping some. There are nearly 85,000 clones in the sample; over 85% occur only once, and approximately 3.2% lies in the top ten. Germline assignment: CDR1 PRHDT and CDR2 FYEKMQ (reference sequence). The CDR3 contains 14 residues. The junction had 7 bases not matched to a gene; V was cut back by 5 bases and J by 5 bases. This clone is a singleton in its sample. The sample in question was blood, obtained before dendritic cell vaccination. The sequence was collected from a human donor with glioblastoma. The V and J genes are TRBV13 and TRBJ2-5; the match to TRBD1 covers 8 bases. The CDR3 protein is CASSEGQGYETQYF. In DNA, the CDR3 is TGTGCCAGCAGCGAAGGACAGGGTTACGAGACCCAGTACTTC.